Following are 25 T cell receptor beta chains from one sample sequenced in a study of shared clonotypes between healthy human individuals. The assay was immunoSEQ multiplex PCR, and TCRdb's table has in-frame clones only and misses some. The sample has 950,000 to 1,100,000 clones, about four fifths seen once. Sequenced input: memory CD4+ T cells from PBMCs. As to subset: CD45RA-negative fraction. The origin of the receptors is a man aged 18 to 29 in good health. Some clones in this sample may be carry-over from other donors' samples.

This rearrangement joins TRBV10-3 to TRBJ2-5; D gene unclear. With 4 bases removed from V and 4 bases from J, the gap between germline ends came to 10 bases. There are 13 residues in the CDR3. Germline V lookup: CDR1 ENHRY, CDR2 SYGVKD. The CDR3 reads CAISGAVRETQYF. CDR3 DNA sequence: TGTGCCATCAGTGGCGCAGTGAGAGAGACCCAGTACTTC.

The chain carries TRBV5-4 and TRBJ1-2; no firm D call. The germline V gene encodes CDR1 SGHNT and CDR2 YYREEE (reference sequence). Trimming removed 0 bases at V and 5 bases at J, with 11 bases between. CDR3 size: 14 residues. The CDR3 nucleotides read TGTGCCAGCAGCTTGGAGTATTGGGCTTATGGCTACACCTTC. Translation: CASSLEYWAYGYTF.

The J gene is TRBJ1-2, the V gene TRBV6-5; TRBD1 aligns across 7 bases. Germline CDR1 is MNHEY and CDR2 is SVGAGI. CDR3 length: 13 amino acids. The trim removed 6 bases at V and 7 bases at J, leaving 8 bases unmatched. CDR3 DNA sequence: TGTGCCAGCAGCTCCCCTCACAGGGGTGGCTACACCTTC. As protein: CASSSPHRGGYTF.

J is TRBJ1-2 and V is TRBV29-1; TRBD1 is a possible D gene (6 bases). The CDR3 is made up of 13 amino acids. CDR1 is SQVTM and CDR2 is ANQGSEA in the germline V gene. CDR3 sequence: CIIPSGANYGYTF. The DNA of the CDR3 is TGCATCATACCGTCAGGGGCTAACTATGGCTACACCTTC.

The chain recombines TRBV5-1 with TRBJ2-5; tentative D call: TRBD2 (6 bases). V lost 2 bases to trimming and J lost 14 bases, with 22 bases between them. This CDR3 has 14 residues. The germline V gene has CDR1 SGHRS and CDR2 YFSETQ. As DNA, the CDR3 is TGCGCCAGCAGCTTAGACCCCTCGGGAGCGGCCCCCTACTTC. This codes for CASSLDPSGAAPYF.

This chain uses TRBV19 with TRBJ1-2, with a tentative D call TRBD1 (6 bases). The germline CDR1 and CDR2 sequences are LNHDA and SQIVND (reference sequence). The CDR3 consists of 15 residues. Between the trimmed V and J ends, which lost 5 bases and 0 bases, there was a span of 13 bases. The chain's CDR3 is CASSVGHIANYGYTF. The CDR3 coding sequence is TGTGCCAGTAGTGTGGGACACATAGCTAACTATGGCTACACCTTC.

The genes are TRBV20-1 and TRBJ2-7, with TRBD1 matching over 8 bases. Unmatched junction bases numbered 3, after V lost 5 bases and J lost 6 bases. In germline, CDR1 is DFQATT, CDR2 SNEGSKA (reference sequence). CDR3 length equals 11 residues. CDR3 protein: CSARQGPEQYF. The CDR3 DNA follows: TGCAGTGCTCGACAGGGGCCCGAGCAGTACTTC.

This chain connects TRBV10-3 to TRBJ2-3; D possibly corresponds to TRBD2 (6 bases). Looked up from germline, CDR1 is ENHRY and CDR2 is SYGVKD. Between the trimmed V and J ends, which lost 2 bases and 0 bases, there was a span of 6 bases. CDR3 size: 14 residues. DNA of the CDR3: TGTGCCATCAGTGAGGGGGGGAGCACAGATACGCAGTATTTT. Protein sequence: CAISEGGSTDTQYF.

This clone was seen once. The chain couples TRBV6-6 to TRBJ1-5; maybe TRBD1 (5 bases). The V gene lost 7 bases and the J gene lost 3 bases, with 10 bases spanning the gap. Germline CDR1 and CDR2: MNHNY and SVGAGI (reference sequence). The CDR3 loop spans 13 amino acids. The CDR3 sequence: CASNTGFNQPQHF. CDR3 sequence (DNA): TGTGCCAGCAACACAGGTTTCAATCAGCCCCAGCATTTT.

This chain uses TRBV7-3 with TRBJ2-7; 7 bases fit TRBD1. This CDR3 spans 14 amino acids. Germline CDR1 SGHTA, CDR2 FQGTGA. With 5 bases clipped from V and 6 bases from J, the junction kept 10 bases outside the gene matches. This chain's CDR3 is CASSRQGQLSEQYF. The CDR3 DNA sequence: TGTGCCAGCAGCCGACAGGGCCAGCTTAGCGAGCAGTACTTC.

The chain is built from TRBV27 and TRBJ2-3; D may be TRBD1 or TRBD2 (5 bases each). The CDR3 runs 15 residues. Trimming took 4 bases from V and 1 from J, leaving 12 bases between them. Germline V gives CDR1 MNHEY, CDR2 SMNVEV (reference sequence). The CDR3 sequence is CASSSPRGGTDTQYF. Here the CDR3 DNA reads TGTGCCAGCAGTTCCCCCCGGGGCGGCACAGATACGCAGTATTTT.

The V and J genes are TRBV27 and TRBJ2-7; 8 bases agree with TRBD1. The CDR3 runs 17 residues. The germline V gene encodes CDR1 MNHEY and CDR2 SMNVEV (reference sequence). After removal of 4 bases from V and 5 bases from J, the junction contained 16 bases not matched to a gene. This CDR3 is CASSSYPPGTGRDEQYF. CDR3 bases: TGTGCCAGCAGTTCCTACCCCCCCGGGACAGGACGGGACGAGCAGTACTTC.

The chain combines TRBV21-1 with TRBJ2-7; TRBD2, as called in the table, went unchecked against the DNA. TRBV21-1 is tagged as a pseudogene. This CDR3 is built from 13 residues. The CDR3 DNA is TGTGCCAGCACCGGGCCTGGGCGGGGCGAGCAGTACTTC. Its protein is CASTGPGRGEQYF.

The chain links TRBV27 to TRBJ1-5; possible D gene TRBD1, 6 bases. The CDR3 extends over 17 amino acids. Trimming shortened V by 5 bases and J by 1 base, and 18 bases separated the two germline ends. Germline CDR1 and CDR2: MNHEY and SMNVEV (reference sequence). Here the CDR3 reads CASSTRGGGRSNQPQHF. In DNA, the CDR3 is TGTGCCAGCAGTACCAGGGGTGGGGGTAGGAGCAATCAGCCCCAGCATTTT.

The chain joins TRBV4-2 to TRBJ2-1; 9 bases map to TRBD2. The CDR3 sequence is 16 residues long. Germline V CDR1 and CDR2: LGHNA, YNFKEQ. Trimming cost V 1 base and J 1 base; bases outside gene matches: 2. The CDR3 nucleotides read TGTGCCAGCAGCCAAGGACTAGCGGAATCCTACAATGAGCAGTTCTTC. Translated: CASSQGLAESYNEQFF.

The chain joins TRBV5-6 to TRBJ2-7, with 9 bases fitting TRBD2. Unmatched junction bases numbered 5, after V lost 2 bases and J lost 2 bases. Germline V gene lookup returns CDR1 SGHDT and CDR2 YYEEEE. The CDR3 is 15 residues long. DNA of the CDR3: TGTGCCAGCAGCTTCTCGACTAGCGGCCCCTACGAGCAGTACTTC. Its translation is CASSFSTSGPYEQYF.

As concerns this clone: Other nucleotide sequences from this sample produce the same CDR3. The genes are TRBV5-1 and TRBJ2-5; TRBD2 might be the D (5 bases). V was pared by 0 bases and J by 2 bases, with 8 bases between. This CDR3 comprises 14 residues. The germline V gene encodes CDR1 SGHRS and CDR2 YFSETQ. The CDR3 protein is CASSLGTSQETQYF. Written as DNA, the CDR3 is TGCGCCAGCAGCTTGGGGACTTCTCAAGAGACCCAGTACTTC.

This clone was observed a handful of times. The chain employs TRBV10-1 and TRBJ2-5; 9 nucleotides align to TRBD1. Germline V CDR1 and CDR2: WNHNN, SYGVQD (reference sequence). V was pared by 2 bases and J by 2 bases, with 6 bases of the junction left unmatched. The CDR3 runs to 16 residues. The CDR3 DNA sequence: TGCGCCAGCAGTGAGACCGGGACAGGGATACAAGAGACCCAGTACTTC. Encoded protein: CASSETGTGIQETQYF.

The chain couples TRBV2 to TRBJ2-1; 11 bases line up with TRBD1. V was clipped by 6 bases and J by 6 bases; unmatched bases: 1. The CDR3 is 13 amino acids. Germline-derived CDR1 and CDR2 are SNHLY and FYNNEI. DNA for the CDR3: TGTGCCAGCAGCGGGACAGGGGGCAATGAGCAGTTCTTC. Protein sequence: CASSGTGGNEQFF.

This clone was detected a few times. The chain recombines TRBV7-9 with TRBJ1-1; D call uncertain. Trimming took 2 bases from V and 4 from J, leaving 8 bases between them. The CDR3 is 13 residues long. Germline-derived CDR1 and CDR2 are SEHNR and FQNEAQ (reference sequence). CDR3 coding DNA: TGTGCCAGCAGCTTAAACATAGGCACTGAAGCTTTCTTT. Its translation is CASSLNIGTEAFF.

The table lists this clone with a few counts. The V call is TRBV5-6, the J call TRBJ1-2, with D unclear. The V end lost 2 bases, the J end lost 1 base, and 9 bases lay between the germline ends. Germline assignment: CDR1 SGHDT and CDR2 YYEEEE. The CDR3 runs to 14 residues. The CDR3 reads CASSFGRDNYGYTF. For the CDR3, the DNA is TGTGCCAGCAGCTTTGGTCGGGATAACTATGGCTACACCTTC.

Note on this clone: Distinct nucleotide sequences in the sample also encode this CDR3. This rearrangement joins TRBV9 to TRBJ2-3, with D unresolved. The V end was cut by 0 bases, the J end by 5 bases, with 4 bases between. Germline CDR1 and CDR2: SGDLS and YYNGEE. The CDR3 is made up of 12 amino acids. The CDR3 protein is CASSVEGDTQYF. DNA for the CDR3: TGTGCCAGCAGCGTAGAGGGAGATACGCAGTATTTT.

This clone has more than one count but fewer than ten. The gene calls are TRBV11-2 and TRBJ1-4; no reliable D call. CDR1 is SGHAT and CDR2 is FQNNGV in the germline V gene. This CDR3 spans 14 amino acids. Trimming left V 5 bases short and J 2 bases short, with 9 bases between. CDR3 bases: TGTGCCAGCAGCCCCAGACGGACTAATGAAAAACTGTTTTTT. Protein sequence: CASSPRRTNEKLFF.

The chain recombines TRBV6-6 with TRBJ2-7, with D perhaps matching TRBD2 (5 bases). Germline V gives CDR1 MNHNY, CDR2 SVGAGI (reference sequence). The length of the CDR3 is 14 residues. V lost 5 bases and J lost 1, with 12 bases in between. The chain's CDR3 is CASSERPGSYEQYF. Here the CDR3 DNA reads TGTGCCAGCAGTGAGAGACCGGGGTCCTACGAGCAGTACTTC.

This chain connects TRBV18 to TRBJ1-4, with D possibly TRBD1 on 5 matching bases. The CDR3 totals 15 residues. The germline V gene encodes CDR1 KGHSH and CDR2 LQKENI. V lost 2 bases, J lost 7 bases, and 14 bases lay in between. Here the CDR3 DNA reads TGTGCCAGCTCACCAGCAGGGTCAAAAGGTGAAAAACTGTTTTTT. Amino acid sequence: CASSPAGSKGEKLFF.